One sample yielded the 28 T cell receptor beta chains listed below, sequenced in a study of cytomegalovirus exposure and HLA in healthy donors. Assay used: immunoSEQ multiplex PCR; TCRdb lists only in-frame clones, some missing. This table holds 150,000 to 200,000 clones, roughly nine tenths found once. What was sequenced was PBMCs. These receptors were obtained from a woman younger than 35 in good health and CMV-seropositive.

The rearrangement joins TRBV6-1 to TRBJ2-2; 9 bases match TRBD2. V dropped 5 bases and J dropped 4; count of bases not matched to a gene: 5. CDR1 is MNHNS and CDR2 is SASEGT in the germline V gene. There are 15 residues in the CDR3. For the CDR3, the DNA is TGTGCCAGCAGTTCGACTAGCGGCCTCACCGGGGAGCTGTTTTTT. Encoded protein: CASSSTSGLTGELFF.

The CDR3 DNA reads TGTGCCAGCAGTTCTGGGACAGGGGGGGATCAGCCCCAGCATTTT. The encoded protein is CASSSGTGGDQPQHF. V is TRBV27 and J is TRBJ1-5; 11 nucleotides align to TRBD1. Unmatched junction bases numbered 4, after V lost 4 bases and J lost 5 bases. CDR3 size: 15 residues. Looked up from germline, CDR1 is MNHEY and CDR2 is SMNVEV (reference sequence).

The genes are TRBV15 and TRBJ2-7, with 9 bases fitting TRBD1. The CDR3 is 15 amino acids. Losses at the gene ends were 4 bases for V and 2 bases for J; bases not matched to a gene: 6. CDR1 is LNHNV, CDR2 YYDKDF, per germline (reference sequence). The CDR3 sequence: CATSNDGQGTYEQYF. Here the CDR3 DNA reads TGTGCCACCAGCAACGACGGACAGGGGACCTACGAGCAGTACTTC.

The chain uses TRBV30 and TRBJ2-1, with 7 bases matching TRBD1. V was clipped by 2 bases and J by 7 bases; unmatched bases: 2. This CDR3 is 12 amino acids long. Germline V CDR1 and CDR2: GTSNPN, SVGIG (reference sequence). CDR3 nucleotides: TGTGCCTGGAGTCCGACAGGGAATGAGCAGTTCTTC. The encoded protein is CAWSPTGNEQFF. Based on the CDR3 plus reference TRBV30 and TRBJ2-1, the full variable domain is SQTIHQWPATLVQPVGSPLSLECTVEGTSNPNLYWYRQAAGRGLQLLFYSVGIGQISSEVPQNLSASRPQDRQFILSSKKLLLSDSGFYLCAWSPTGNEQFFGPGTRLTVL.

The J gene is TRBJ1-2, the V gene TRBV10-3, with a weak D call TRBD1 (5 bases). V was cut by 0 bases and J by 2 bases, with 16 bases left in between. CDR1 is ENHRY and CDR2 is SYGVKD in the germline V gene. The CDR3 loop spans 17 amino acids. CDR3 bases: TGTGCCATCAGTGAGTCGTGGGGCAGGGAGGGGAACTATGGCTACACCTTC. Translating gives CAISESWGREGNYGYTF.

With respect to this clone: At one end, the junction sequence differs from germline, possibly due to a read error. The chain is built from TRBV4-3 and TRBJ2-2; D may be TRBD2 (6 bases). The CDR3 is made up of 16 amino acids. From germline, CDR1 is LGHNA and CDR2 YSLEER. CDR3 in DNA: TGCGCCAACAGCCAAGACTCGGGAGTAAACACCGGGGAGCTGTTTTTT. Translation gives CANSQDSGVNTGELFF.

V usage is TRBV5-1 and J usage is TRBJ2-3, with a weak D call TRBD1 (5 bases). The CDR3 length is 18 residues. The ends were cut back, 0 bases at V and 3 bases at J, with 20 bases in the middle. Germline-derived CDR1 and CDR2 are SGHRS and YFSETQ. The CDR3 DNA sequence: TGCGCCAGCAGCTTGGGCAGGGCCCCGGACCCCCTAACAGATACGCAGTATTTT. It yields the protein CASSLGRAPDPLTDTQYF.

This clone has a single count. This chain joins TRBV29-1 and TRBJ2-2, with 14 bases lining up with TRBD2. The CDR3 totals 16 residues. Trimming took 3 bases from V and 5 from J; bases not matched to a gene: 5. CDR1 is SQVTM and CDR2 is ANQGSEA in the germline V gene. CDR3 coding DNA: TGCAGCGTTGAGACTAGCGGGAGGGGAGGAACCGGGGAGCTGTTTTTT. This codes for CSVETSGRGGTGELFF.

The V gene is TRBV6-5, the J gene TRBJ2-7, with a tentative D call TRBD2 (5 bases). Germline CDR1 is MNHEY and CDR2 is SVGAGI. Trimming pared 8 bases from V and 3 bases from J, leaving 11 bases between. CDR3 length equals 12 residues. The CDR3 bases are TGTGCCAGCGGACCCGGACTCTACGAGCAGTACTTC. It codes for CASGPGLYEQYF.

The chain couples TRBV29-1 to TRBJ2-1; D is perhaps TRBD2 (6 bases). The V end lost 3 bases, the J end lost 3 bases, and 9 bases lay between the germline ends. The CDR3 covers 13 residues. CDR1 and CDR2 from the germline V gene are SQVTM and ANQGSEA. As DNA, the CDR3 is TGCAGCGTTGAGGGACTTCTCTACAATGAGCAGTTCTTC. This codes for CSVEGLLYNEQFF.

The rearrangement links TRBV6-1 to TRBJ2-7; 7 bases map to TRBD1. CDR3 length equals 15 residues. CDR1 MNHNS and CDR2 SASEGT come from the germline V gene. V was clipped by 0 bases and J by 1 base; unmatched bases: 3. The CDR3 loop reads CASSEADRPSYEQYF. CDR3 sequence (DNA): TGTGCCAGCAGTGAAGCGGACAGGCCTTCCTACGAGCAGTACTTC.

This clone was found once. The chain uses TRBV9 and TRBJ1-1; D is undetermined. The V gene's germline CDR1 is SGDLS and CDR2 YYNGEE. This CDR3 is built from 14 residues. Trimming left V 0 bases short and J 1 base short, with 7 bases between. CDR3 in DNA: TGTGCCAGCAGCGTAGTATCAGAGAACACTGAAGCTTTCTTT. Translated, it gives CASSVVSENTEAFF.

The CDR3 DNA reads TGTGCCAGCAGTGAACAGGGATTCTATGGCTACACCTTC. Encoded protein: CASSEQGFYGYTF. V usage is TRBV6-1 and J usage is TRBJ1-2; D possibly corresponds to TRBD1 (5 bases). The CDR3 loop spans 13 amino acids. V was trimmed by 2 bases and J by 4 bases, leaving 8 bases between them. Germline CDR1 reads MNHNS; CDR2 reads SASEGT.

The chain joins TRBV6-5 to TRBJ2-2, with 8 bases lining up with TRBD2. Germline loops: CDR1 MNHEY, CDR2 SVGAGI. The length of the CDR3 is 15 residues. Trimming removed 8 bases from V and 6 bases from J; junction bases left unmatched: 11. CDR3 nucleotides: TGTGCCAGCTGCTCCGGTAGCGGGGAGGCCGGGGAGCTGTTTTTT. Amino acid sequence: CASCSGSGEAGELFF.

This clone was seen a handful of times. The chain uses TRBV6-4 and TRBJ2-1; D is unresolved. Germline V lookup: CDR1 MRHNA, CDR2 SNTAGT. V dropped 2 bases and J dropped 0 bases, with 8 bases sitting between them. The CDR3 extends over 15 amino acids. DNA of the CDR3: TGTGCCAGCAGTGACCAGGTGTCCTCCTACAATGAGCAGTTCTTC. This sequence encodes CASSDQVSSYNEQFF.

As DNA, the CDR3 is TGTGCCAGCAGCTTGAGGACAGGATCGTGGTCCTACGAGCAGTACTTC. Translation: CASSLRTGSWSYEQYF. The chain joins TRBV5-4 to TRBJ2-7; 7 bases are a match to TRBD1. Looked up from germline, CDR1 is SGHNT and CDR2 is YYREEE (reference sequence). Unmatched junction bases numbered 8, after V lost 1 base and J lost 1 base. The CDR3 is made up of 16 amino acids.

CDR3 bases: TGTGCCACCAGCAGGGGAGGCAATCAGCCCCAGCATTTT. Protein sequence: CATSRGGNQPQHF. The rearrangement links TRBV15 to TRBJ1-5; no clear D gene. This CDR3 region has 13 residues. The germline gives CDR1 LNHNV, CDR2 YYDKDF (reference sequence). V was cut by 3 bases and J by 2 bases, with 5 bases left in between.

The chain links TRBV7-8 to TRBJ2-1, with 10 bases aligning to TRBD2. The ends lost 5 bases at V and 6 bases at J; junction bases unmatched: 7. Per the germline V gene, CDR1 is SGHVS and CDR2 is FQNEAQ. CDR3 length: 15 amino acids. CDR3 residues: CASSASGRVSNEQFF. The CDR3 nucleotides read TGTGCCAGCAGCGCAAGCGGGAGGGTAAGCAATGAGCAGTTCTTC.

The J gene is TRBJ1-1, the V gene TRBV27; possibly TRBD1 for D (6 bases). The CDR3 covers 14 residues. V lost 8 bases to trimming and J lost 3 bases, with 16 bases between them. The V gene's germline CDR1 is MNHEY and CDR2 SMNVEV (reference sequence). The CDR3 loop is CASRMSGTYTEAFF. CDR3 in DNA: TGTGCCAGCCGTATGTCTGGGACATACACTGAAGCTTTCTTT.

V usage is TRBV6-1 and J usage is TRBJ2-7, with 7 bases aligning to TRBD2. The CDR3 sequence is 15 residues long. Germline lookup yields CDR1 MNHNS and CDR2 SASEGT. Unmatched junction bases numbered 6, after V lost 3 bases and J lost 1 base. The CDR3 region has the DNA TGTGCCAGCAGTGATTTGTGGGAGGGTTCCTACGAGCAGTACTTC. Translating gives CASSDLWEGSYEQYF.

The rearrangement uses TRBV9 and TRBJ2-3; TRBD2 might be the D (5 bases). Looked up from germline, CDR1 is SGDLS and CDR2 is YYNGEE. The CDR3 consists of 16 residues. V lost 5 bases and J lost 3, with 19 bases in between. CDR3 loop: CASSPDGAAPTDTQYF. The CDR3 bases are TGTGCCAGCAGTCCAGACGGAGCGGCCCCTACAGATACGCAGTATTTT.

This clone was picked up one time. The V call is TRBV10-2, the J call TRBJ1-2; possible D gene TRBD1, 5 bases. V shed 9 bases and J shed 8 bases, with 25 bases lying between them. In germline, CDR1 is WSHSY, CDR2 SAAADI. This CDR3 is built from 15 residues. The CDR3 bases are TGCGCCAGTAACCCCCGGCAGGGAATCTTTGGCGGCTACACCTTC. It yields the protein CASNPRQGIFGGYTF.

The V gene is TRBV27, the J gene TRBJ2-1; D is possibly TRBD1 (5 bases). The CDR3 has 14 amino acids. V dropped 1 base and J dropped 6 bases, with 10 bases sitting between them. CDR1 is MNHEY, CDR2 SMNVEV, per germline (reference sequence). CDR3 region: CASSLLGVANEQFF. The CDR3 nucleotides are TGTGCCAGCAGTTTATTAGGGGTTGCCAATGAGCAGTTCTTC.

The chain carries TRBV5-8 and TRBJ2-1, with TRBD2 identical over 9 bases. Per germline, CDR1 SGHTS and CDR2 YDEGEE. V was pared by 4 bases and J by 12 bases, with 14 bases of the junction left unmatched. This CDR3 has 15 residues. CDR3 DNA sequence: TGTGCCAGCAGCCCTCGGAGTAGCGGGGGCATTGGGCAGTTCTTC. It specifies CASSPRSSGGIGQFF.

V usage is TRBV7-6 and J usage is TRBJ2-2, with 11 nucleotides matching TRBD1. The J segment lost 6 bases and the V segment lost 4 bases, leaving 7 bases of the junction unmatched. CDR1 and CDR2 (germline): SGHVS, FNYEAQ. This CDR3 has 16 amino acids. The CDR3 bases are TGTGCCAGCAGCTCAGGGCCGGACAGGGGGCCCGGGGAGCTGTTTTTT. This gives the protein CASSSGPDRGPGELFF.

V gene TRBV5-4 combines with J gene TRBJ2-3, with D perhaps matching TRBD2 (6 bases). Trimming cost V 2 bases and J 2 bases, with 15 bases left between them. This CDR3 has 16 residues. Germline V gene data show CDR1 as SGHNT and CDR2 as YYREEE (reference sequence). CDR3 loop: CASSFPGGVPTDTQYF. CDR3 sequence (DNA): TGTGCCAGCAGCTTTCCCGGAGGGGTCCCCACAGATACGCAGTATTTT.

This clone has just one count. CDR3 coding DNA: TGTGCCAGCAGCCGGGACTATGGAGAGACCCAGTACTTC. It codes for CASSRDYGETQYF. The chain has TRBV13 and TRBJ2-5; 7 bases are shared with TRBD2. The CDR3 contains 13 residues. J lost 4 bases, V lost 5 bases, and 4 bases had no gene match. Germline CDR1 is PRHDT and CDR2 is FYEKMQ (reference sequence).

The rearrangement uses TRBV5-6 and TRBJ2-3; 8 positions agree with TRBD2. Germline trimming cut 0 bases from V and 1 base from J; bases unmatched to any gene: 7. The CDR3 has 17 amino acids. Germline V lookup: CDR1 SGHDT, CDR2 YYEEEE. CDR3 DNA: TGTGCCAGCAGCTTGGTCCAGCGGGGGAGGGGCACAGATACGCAGTATTTT. This codes for CASSLVQRGRGTDTQYF.